The 7 T cell receptor beta chains presented below share a single source sample, sequenced in a study of blood T cell repertoires in COVID-19 (dated by TCRdb to about 2020). To prepare the library, the immunoSEQ multiplex PCR assay was applied. TCRdb took this table from immuneACCESS and kept in-frame rearrangements with V and J called. Such tables lack part of the clones; where checked against another copy, unresolved V genes explain under half of the gap, and the rest is unexplained. Within this sample are 430,000 or so clones, with roughly 90% of them counted one time only. Roughly 0.76% of the sample comes from the top ten. Sequencing used peripheral blood. The receptor set was obtained from a young man with COVID-19, enrolled during active disease.

This clone was picked up a small number of times. The rearrangement links TRBV19 to TRBJ2-6; no clear D gene. Germline V gene sequence: CDR1 LNHDA, CDR2 SQIVND (reference sequence). This CDR3 contains 14 residues. The V gene lost 5 bases and the J gene lost 0 bases, with 5 bases spanning the gap. The CDR3 spells CASSPDSGANVLTF. The CDR3 region has the DNA TGTGCCAGTAGTCCAGACTCTGGGGCCAACGTCCTGACTTTC.

This chain connects TRBV10-3 to TRBJ1-6; 11 nucleotides agree with TRBD1. CDR1 and CDR2 (germline): ENHRY, SYGVKD. V dropped 8 bases and J dropped 7; count of bases not matched to a gene: 7. This CDR3 is built from 15 residues. The CDR3 DNA reads as TGTGCCATCGGCCGGACAGGGGGCCAGAATTCACCCCTCCACTTT. The encoded protein is CAIGRTGGQNSPLHF.

The chain joins TRBV19 to TRBJ1-5; possibly TRBD1 for D (6 bases). This CDR3 spans 13 amino acids. The ends were cut back, 5 bases at V and 8 bases at J, with 13 bases in the middle. The V gene's germline CDR1 is LNHDA and CDR2 SQIVND (reference sequence). CDR3 sequence reads: CASSDRSHEPQHF. The CDR3 coding sequence is TGTGCCAGTAGTGACAGGTCTCATGAGCCCCAGCATTTT.

The chain has TRBV18 and TRBJ1-3, with TRBD1 identical over 8 bases. V gave up 3 bases and J gave up 3 bases; unmatched junction bases: 4. This CDR3 has 15 residues. The germline CDR1 and CDR2 sequences are KGHSH and LQKENI. CDR3 sequence reads: CASSPDRAGGNTIYF. For the CDR3, the DNA is TGTGCCAGCTCACCGGACAGGGCGGGTGGAAACACCATATATTTT.

The chain recombines TRBV27 with TRBJ1-6; the D is unclear. Germline V gene lookup returns CDR1 MNHEY and CDR2 SMNVEV (reference sequence). The CDR3 spans 14 residues. V lost 2 bases to trimming and J lost 5 bases, with 7 bases between them. In nucleotides, the CDR3 is TGTGCCAGCAGTTTAAACAGAAATAATTCACCCCTCCACTTT. Translating it yields CASSLNRNNSPLHF.

The chain employs TRBV6-4 and TRBJ2-2, with TRBD1 matching 7 bases. The V segment lost 5 bases and the J segment 0 bases; nucleotides outside the gene matches: 6. Germline V gene data show CDR1 as MRHNA and CDR2 as SNTAGT. The CDR3 spans 16 residues. The CDR3 bases are TGTGCCAGCAGTTACCAAGGGACAGCGAACACCGGGGAGCTGTTTTTT. Residues: CASSYQGTANTGELFF.

V and J are TRBV14 and TRBJ1-5, with 7 bases identical to TRBD1. From germline, CDR1 is SGHDN and CDR2 FVKESK. The CDR3 consists of 15 residues. The V segment lost 6 bases and the J segment 3 bases; nucleotides outside the gene matches: 8. In nucleotides, the CDR3 is TGTGCCAGCAGGCGGACAGGCCGGACCAATCAGCCCCAGCATTTT. Its protein is CASRRTGRTNQPQHF.